This T cell receptor (beta chain) originates from a study of blood T cell repertoires in COVID-19 (dated by TCRdb to 2018 to 2021). About the study as a whole: Samples from collaborators originated in the United States, Italy and Spain and spanned both the acute and convalescent phases of COVID-19. The samples were drawn from two sources: the first 160 participants of the ongoing ImmuneRACE study, and 1,200 or so subjects contributed by 6 global collaborators. Subjects who had been exposed to COVID-19, were actively infected with it, or had recovered from it provided the deeply sampled blood TCRbeta repertoires that made up the dataset. The prospective study material was composed of cDNA or gDNA derived from T cells, B-cell-depleted T cells, or PBMCs. A freely available public database, intended as a resource for researchers studying the immune response to SARS-CoV-2, is where the repertoires were released. Nearly every sample came with metadata listing a de-identified subject ID, COVID-19 status, age in years and sex. Where HLA class I and class II types were available, the types were taken from metadata supplied by the sample provider, not from assay-based typing.

TCRbeta CDR3 regions were amplified from genomic DNA using the immunoSEQ Assay, a bias-controlled multiplex PCR. The authors' pipeline ran thus. The number of nucleated cells in each sample was estimated from the amplification of reference gene primers within the assay. To quantify the absolute abundance of each unique TCRbeta CDR3 rearrangement, sequence reads were collapsed and filtered. For each sample, productive Simpson clonality was calculated as the square root of Simpson's diversity index over productive rearrangements. TCRdb carries this immuneACCESS record with in-frame sequences only. Its versions omit some clonotypes, under half of them owing to an unresolved V gene in the studies checked, with the rest unexplained. V and J calls plus clone size are reproduced from that table; the DNA served to infer D and trimming. The sample table lists 110,000 to 150,000 clones, about 87% of them with a count of one. About 11% of the sample belongs to the ten largest clones.

The research as a whole found: The amount of clinical and demographic metadata varied by source and participant and was provided uncurated.

As concerns this clone: The specificity of this receptor is unknown. Base qualities are not provided; no much larger clone lies one nucleotide away.

Participants in the prospective study were enrolled through a virtual design, were aged 18 to 89 years, and lived in 24 United States geographic areas. Cohort assignment in the prospective study relied on participant-reported clinical history from a screening survey and a study questionnaire. Recovered participants in ImmuneRACE Cohort 3 were defined by two consecutive negative NP/OP PCR tests, clearance by a healthcare professional, or resolution of symptoms. Mobile phlebotomists in the prospective study collected whole blood, serum and a nasopharyngeal or oropharyngeal swab from every participant. Over a roughly 2-month period, participants in the prospective study had the option of providing additional blood draws and questionnaires. Prospective study blood samples were shipped either frozen or at room temperature before DNA extraction. The clonotype originates from a man aged 60-69 years who had recovered from COVID-19. Sequenced material: PBMCs or T cells enriched from blood (not recorded which).

The DNA is TGTGCCAGCAGCGTAGACAGGGGTAATGGCTACACCTTC. Translation gives CASSVDRGNGYTF. This receptor chain uses TRBV27 and TRBJ1-2, and 8 junction bases match TRBD1. From a lookup of the germline V gene (reference sequence), CDR1 and CDR2 are MNHEY and SMNVEV. Clipping removes 6 bases from V and 6 bases from J, with 6 as the unmatched junction base count. The CDR3 has 13 amino acids, counting the end cysteine and phenylalanine. The retained sequence is limited to the CDR3, 39 bases, with the frame set at the first base.